These 18 T cell receptor beta chains were sequenced from one sample in a study of blood T cell repertoires in COVID-19. The protocol was immunoSEQ multiplex PCR, while the TCRdb copy is restricted to in-frame clones and leaves out a portion. The profile shows 210,000 or so clones, over 70% of them singletons. Sequenced: peripheral blood. These receptor sequences come from a middle-aged man with active or convalescent COVID-19.

The rearrangement uses TRBV18 and TRBJ1-1; 8 positions match TRBD1. Germline CDR1 and CDR2: KGHSH and LQKENI. The trim removed 4 bases at V and 1 base at J, leaving 11 bases unmatched. The CDR3 runs 17 residues. The CDR3 bases are TGTGCCAGCTCACGGATCGGGACAGGAGTTACGAACACTGAAGCTTTCTTT. The encoded protein is CASSRIGTGVTNTEAFF.

This chain joins TRBV30 and TRBJ2-7; TRBD2 agrees at 8 bases. The CDR3 has 13 residues. Germline V gene data show CDR1 as GTSNPN and CDR2 as SVGIG (reference sequence). Germline trimming cut 5 bases from V and 3 bases from J; bases unmatched to any gene: 6. DNA for the CDR3: TGTGCCTGGGACCAACTAGCGGACTACGAGCAGTACTTC. Its protein product is CAWDQLADYEQYF.

This sequence joins TRBV6-5 and TRBJ2-7, with 10 bases that match TRBD1. This CDR3 region has 13 residues. CDR1 is MNHEY, CDR2 SVGAGI, per germline. Trimming took 4 bases from V and 3 from J; bases not matched to a gene: 0. CDR3 in amino acids: CASSWDRGYEQYF. The CDR3 DNA reads TGTGCCAGCAGTTGGGACAGGGGCTACGAGCAGTACTTC.

V and J are TRBV5-6 and TRBJ1-6; D might be TRBD1 (5 bases). The germline gives CDR1 SGHDT, CDR2 YYEEEE. The CDR3 extends over 14 amino acids. The V and J ends lost 7 bases and 1 base respectively, with 9 bases between them. The CDR3 reads CASGDFSYNSPLHF. CDR3 nucleotides: TGTGCCAGCGGGGACTTTTCCTATAATTCACCCCTCCACTTT.

In DNA, the CDR3 is TGTGCCAGCAGCGTAATTTACGGGACCGGGGAGCTGTTTTTT. Protein: CASSVIYGTGELFF. This sequence joins TRBV9 and TRBJ2-2; D unclear. The CDR3 extends over 14 amino acids. V was pared by 1 base and J by 5 bases, with 9 bases between. Looked up from germline, CDR1 is SGDLS and CDR2 is YYNGEE.

This clone has more than one count but fewer than ten. V and J are TRBV27 and TRBJ2-1, with 9 bases fitting TRBD2. The trim removed 0 bases at V and 0 bases at J, leaving 6 bases unmatched. The CDR3 runs to 18 residues. Germline V CDR1 and CDR2: MNHEY, SMNVEV (reference sequence). The CDR3 bases are TGTGCCAGCAGTTTATCAGGACTAGCGTCGTCCTCCTACAATGAGCAGTTCTTC. Its protein is CASSLSGLASSSYNEQFF.

The chain recombines TRBV5-1 with TRBJ1-5, with 7 bases fitting TRBD1. The trim removed 3 bases at V and 5 bases at J, leaving 5 bases unmatched. This CDR3 has 14 residues. Germline CDR1 reads SGHRS; CDR2 reads YFSETQ. The CDR3 sequence: CASSWGQKDQPQHF. In DNA form, the CDR3 reads TGCGCCAGCAGCTGGGGACAGAAGGATCAGCCCCAGCATTTT.

DNA of the CDR3: TGTGCCAGCAGTGAAAATTGGGTGACAGGGATTTTTGAAAAACTGTTTTTT. It encodes CASSENWVTGIFEKLFF. This chain uses TRBV6-1 with TRBJ1-4; TRBD1 aligns across 7 bases. The germline V gene has CDR1 MNHNS and CDR2 SASEGT. Unmatched junction bases numbered 13, after V lost 2 bases and J lost 7 bases. This CDR3 comprises 17 residues.

This rearrangement joins TRBV7-3 to TRBJ2-6; tentative D call: TRBD2 (6 bases). Germline V gene sequence: CDR1 SGHTA, CDR2 FQGTGA. Deletions cut 5 bases from V and 0 bases from J, with 26 bases between. This CDR3 spans 21 amino acids. The CDR3 sequence is CASSKRGAMQAGLSGANVLTF. In DNA, the CDR3 is TGTGCCAGCAGCAAACGGGGCGCGATGCAAGCGGGCCTCTCTGGGGCCAACGTCCTGACTTTC.

This chain uses TRBV29-1 with TRBJ1-2; the match to TRBD1 covers 7 bases. Trimming at V came to 2 bases and at J to 5 bases, leaving 8 bases not matched to a gene. This CDR3 has 14 amino acids. Germline lookup yields CDR1 SQVTM and CDR2 ANQGSEA. In nucleotides, the CDR3 is TGCAGCGTTGAAACCCCCTACAGGGGTTATGGCTACACCTTC. It codes for CSVETPYRGYGYTF.

Concerning this clone itself: The germline gene is not matched at one end of the junction; a read error may be the cause. CDR3 DNA sequence: TGTGCCAGCCGTTTTGGGGGGGACGAGCAGTACTTC. Translating gives CASRFGGDEQYF. The V and J genes are TRBV12-3 or TRBV12-4 and TRBJ2-7; 7 nucleotides align to TRBD2. The CDR3 is made up of 12 amino acids.

This chain joins TRBV5-6 and TRBJ1-2; D possibly corresponds to TRBD1 (6 bases). The CDR3 consists of 17 residues. The V and J ends lost 3 bases and 3 bases respectively, with 21 bases between them. From germline, CDR1 is SGHDT and CDR2 YYEEEE. CDR3 sequence reads: CASSSPGHMGIDYGYTF. In DNA form, the CDR3 reads TGTGCCAGCAGCTCCCCGGGACACATGGGCATTGACTATGGCTACACCTTC.

The gene calls are TRBV5-1 and TRBJ1-3; D unclear. The ends were cut back, 4 bases at V and 4 bases at J, with 9 bases in the middle. Germline CDR1 is SGHRS and CDR2 is YFSETQ. This CDR3 is 13 amino acids long. CDR3 sequence (DNA): TGCGCCAGCAGCCTATTGACAGGAAACACCATATATTTT. Protein sequence: CASSLLTGNTIYF.

The sample holds one count of this clone. The rearrangement joins TRBV10-2 to TRBJ2-1, with D hard to call. Germline values: CDR1 WSHSY, CDR2 SAAADI. Trimming shortened V by 10 bases and J by 9 bases, and 13 bases separated the two germline ends. This CDR3 region has 11 residues. The DNA for the CDR3 is TGCGCCACCCGACTGAGCGTTGAGCAGTTCTTC. Amino acid sequence: CATRLSVEQFF.

The rearrangement links TRBV27 to TRBJ1-4; possible D gene TRBD1, 5 bases. Germline V gives CDR1 MNHEY, CDR2 SMNVEV (reference sequence). V lost 5 bases to trimming and J lost 5 bases, with 15 bases between them. The CDR3 contains 15 residues. CDR3 coding DNA: TGTGCCAGCAGTCCCAGACAGAACCCCAATGAAAAACTGTTTTTT. Translated, it gives CASSPRQNPNEKLFF.

The chain links TRBV12-1 to TRBJ1-2; TRBD1 is the table's D call, not checked against the DNA. TRBV12-1 is listed as a pseudogene. The CDR3 contains 11 residues. The CDR3 coding sequence is TGTGCCAGCAGCTTTGCCCAGGGCTACACCTTC. Its translation: CASSFAQGYTF.

This clone was counted at least ten times. V is TRBV12-5 and J is TRBJ1-5; D might be TRBD1 (6 bases). Germline V gives CDR1 LGHNT, CDR2 FRNRAP. This CDR3 is built from 15 residues. The V gene lost 3 bases and the J gene lost 4 bases, with 13 bases spanning the gap. CDR3 sequence: CASGLLDRSNQPQHF. The CDR3 DNA reads TGTGCTAGTGGTTTATTAGACAGGAGTAATCAGCCCCAGCATTTT. Based on the CDR3 plus reference TRBV12-5 and TRBJ1-5, the full variable domain is DARVTQTPRHKVTEMGQEVTMRCQPILGHNTVFWYRQTMMQGLELLAYFRNRAPLDDSGMPKDRFSAEMPDATLATLKIQPSEPRDSAVYFCASGLLDRSNQPQHFGDGTRLSIL.

The DNA of the CDR3 is TGTGCCAGCAGCCAGAACAGGGCCCCTTGGGCCACAGATACGCAGTATTTT. This encodes CASSQNRAPWATDTQYF. V is TRBV11-2 and J is TRBJ2-3; weak D call: TRBD1 (6 bases). This CDR3 has 17 residues. Deletions cut 5 bases from V and 2 bases from J, with 20 bases between. The V gene's germline CDR1 is SGHAT and CDR2 FQNNGV. Drawing the rest from reference TRBV11-2 and TRBJ2-3, the complete variable domain is EAGVAQSPRYKIIEKRQSVAFWCNPISGHATLYWYQQILGQGPKLLIQFQNNGVVDDSQLPKDRFSAERLKGVDSTLKIQPAKLEDSAVYLCASSQNRAPWATDTQYFGPGTRLTVL.